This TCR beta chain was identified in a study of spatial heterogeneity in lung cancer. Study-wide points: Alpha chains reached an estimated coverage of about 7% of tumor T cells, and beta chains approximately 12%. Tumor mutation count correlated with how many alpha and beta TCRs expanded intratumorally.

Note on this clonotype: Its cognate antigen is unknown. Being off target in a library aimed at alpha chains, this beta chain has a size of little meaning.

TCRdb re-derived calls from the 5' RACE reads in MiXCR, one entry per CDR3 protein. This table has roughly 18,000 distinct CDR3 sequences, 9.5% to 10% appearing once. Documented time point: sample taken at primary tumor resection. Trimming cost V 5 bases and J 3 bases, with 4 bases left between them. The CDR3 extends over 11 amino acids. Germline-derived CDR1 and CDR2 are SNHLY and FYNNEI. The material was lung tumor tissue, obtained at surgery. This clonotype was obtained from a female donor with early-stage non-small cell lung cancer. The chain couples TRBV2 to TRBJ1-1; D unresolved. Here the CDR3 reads CASSLYTEAFF. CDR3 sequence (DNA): TGTGCCAGCAGTCTTTACACTGAAGCTTTCTTT.